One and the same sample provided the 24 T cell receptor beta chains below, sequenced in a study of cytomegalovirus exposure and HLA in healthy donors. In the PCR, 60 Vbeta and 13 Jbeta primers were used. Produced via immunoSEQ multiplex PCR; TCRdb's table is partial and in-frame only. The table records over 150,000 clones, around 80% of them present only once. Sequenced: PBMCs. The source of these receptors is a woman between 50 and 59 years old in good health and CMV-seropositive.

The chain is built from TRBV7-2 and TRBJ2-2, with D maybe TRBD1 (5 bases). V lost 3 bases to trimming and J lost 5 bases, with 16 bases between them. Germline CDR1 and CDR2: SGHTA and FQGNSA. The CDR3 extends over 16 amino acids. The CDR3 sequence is CASSFDSGGRTGELFF. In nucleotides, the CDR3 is TGTGCCAGCAGCTTTGACAGTGGTGGTAGGACCGGGGAGCTGTTTTTT.

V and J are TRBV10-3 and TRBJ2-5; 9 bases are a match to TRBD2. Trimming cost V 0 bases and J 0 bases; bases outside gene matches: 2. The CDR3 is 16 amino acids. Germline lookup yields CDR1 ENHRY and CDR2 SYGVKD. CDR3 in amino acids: CAISESSGGYQETQYF. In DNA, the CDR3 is TGTGCCATCAGTGAGTCAAGCGGGGGGTACCAAGAGACCCAGTACTTC.

The CDR3: CASSVVGTGDYGYTF. In nucleotides, the CDR3 is TGTGCCAGCAGCGTAGTAGGGACAGGGGACTATGGCTACACCTTC. This chain connects TRBV9 to TRBJ1-2, with TRBD1 identical over 10 bases. Trimming cost V 0 bases and J 3 bases; bases outside gene matches: 2. CDR1 SGDLS and CDR2 YYNGEE come from the germline V gene. This CDR3 region has 15 residues. Full variable domain (outside the CDR3, taken from reference TRBV9 and TRBJ1-2): DSGVTQTPKHLITATGQRVTLRCSPRSGDLSVYWYQQSLDQGLQFLIQYYNGEERAKGNILERFSAQQFPDLHSELNLSSLELGDSALYFCASSVVGTGDYGYTFGSGTRLTVV.

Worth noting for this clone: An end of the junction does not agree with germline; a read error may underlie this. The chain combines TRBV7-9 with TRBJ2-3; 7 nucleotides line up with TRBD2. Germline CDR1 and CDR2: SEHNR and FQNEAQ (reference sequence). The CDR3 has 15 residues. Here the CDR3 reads CSSSLFRAGPDTQYF. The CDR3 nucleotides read TGTTCCAGCAGCTTATTTAGAGCGGGGCCAGATACGCAGTATTTT.

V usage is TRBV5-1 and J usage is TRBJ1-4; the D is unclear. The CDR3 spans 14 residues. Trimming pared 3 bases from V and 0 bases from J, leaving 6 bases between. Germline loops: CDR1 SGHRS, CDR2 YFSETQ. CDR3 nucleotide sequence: TGCGCCAGCAGCTCGGAGTCAACTAATGAAAAACTGTTTTTT. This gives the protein CASSSESTNEKLFF.

This chain's CDR3 is CASSSGGAGQETQYF. The CDR3 DNA is TGTGCCAGCTCTAGCGGGGGGGCCGGGCAAGAGACCCAGTACTTC. V is TRBV28 and J is TRBJ2-5; 12 bases match TRBD2. Germline V lookup: CDR1 MDHEN, CDR2 SYDVKM. CDR3 length: 15 amino acids. With V trimmed by 8 bases and J by 2 bases, 6 bases remained unmatched.

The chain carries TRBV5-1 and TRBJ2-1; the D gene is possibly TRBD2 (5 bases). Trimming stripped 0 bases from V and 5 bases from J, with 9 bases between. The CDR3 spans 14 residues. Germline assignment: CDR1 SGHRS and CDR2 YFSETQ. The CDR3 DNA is TGCGCCAGCAGCTTGGTCCTAGCAAACAATGAGCAGTTCTTC. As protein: CASSLVLANNEQFF.

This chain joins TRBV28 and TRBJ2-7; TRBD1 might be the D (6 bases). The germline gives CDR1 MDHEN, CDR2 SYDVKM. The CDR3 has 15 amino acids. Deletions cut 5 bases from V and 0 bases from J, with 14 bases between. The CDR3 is CASSPLGQSSYEQYF. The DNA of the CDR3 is TGTGCCAGCAGTCCGCTCGGACAGAGCTCCTACGAGCAGTACTTC. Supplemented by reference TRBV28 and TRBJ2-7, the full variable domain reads DVKVTQSSRYLVKRTGEKVFLECVQDMDHENMFWYRQDPGLGLRLIYFSYDVKMKEKGDIPEGYSVSREKKERFSLILESASTNQTSMYLCASSPLGQSSYEQYFGPGTRLTVT.

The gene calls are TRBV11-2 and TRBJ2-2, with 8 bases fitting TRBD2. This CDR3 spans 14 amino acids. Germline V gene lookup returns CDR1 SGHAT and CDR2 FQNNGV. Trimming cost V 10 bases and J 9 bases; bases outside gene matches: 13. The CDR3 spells CATKGLAGPRELFF. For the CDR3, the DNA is TGTGCCACAAAAGGGCTAGCGGGTCCTCGGGAGCTGTTTTTT. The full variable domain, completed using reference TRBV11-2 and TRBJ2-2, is EAGVAQSPRYKIIEKRQSVAFWCNPISGHATLYWYQQILGQGPKLLIQFQNNGVVDDSQLPKDRFSAERLKGVDSTLKIQPAKLEDSAVYLCATKGLAGPRELFFGEGSRLTVL.

In DNA form, the CDR3 reads TGTGCCAGCAGCACACGACAGGGGGTAGGCACTGAAGCTTTCTTT. Encoded protein: CASSTRQGVGTEAFF. The chain is built from TRBV7-6 and TRBJ1-1; 9 bases line up with TRBD1. With V trimmed by 5 bases and J by 4 bases, 8 bases remained unmatched. The CDR3 spans 15 residues. Germline V gene sequence: CDR1 SGHVS, CDR2 FNYEAQ.

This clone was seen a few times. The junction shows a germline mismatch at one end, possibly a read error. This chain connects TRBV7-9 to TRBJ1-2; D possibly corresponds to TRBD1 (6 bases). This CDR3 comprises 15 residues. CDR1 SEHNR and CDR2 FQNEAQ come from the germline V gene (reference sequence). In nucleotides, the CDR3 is TGTTCCAGCAGCTCTCTCAGACAGGATCCCTATGGCTACACCTTC. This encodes CSSSSLRQDPYGYTF.

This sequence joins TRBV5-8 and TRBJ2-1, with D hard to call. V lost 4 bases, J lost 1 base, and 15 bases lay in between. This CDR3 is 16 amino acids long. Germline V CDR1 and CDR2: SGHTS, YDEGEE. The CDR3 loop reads CASSQKTLASYNEQFF. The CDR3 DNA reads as TGTGCCAGCAGCCAAAAGACTCTTGCATCCTACAATGAGCAGTTCTTC.

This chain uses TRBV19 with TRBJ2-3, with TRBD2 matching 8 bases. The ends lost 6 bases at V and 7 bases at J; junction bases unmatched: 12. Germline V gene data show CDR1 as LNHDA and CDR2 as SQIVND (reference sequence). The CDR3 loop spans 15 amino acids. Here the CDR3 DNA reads TGTGCCAGTAGACACCGCGGGGGGCCCAGCAATACGCAGTATTTT. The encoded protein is CASRHRGGPSNTQYF.

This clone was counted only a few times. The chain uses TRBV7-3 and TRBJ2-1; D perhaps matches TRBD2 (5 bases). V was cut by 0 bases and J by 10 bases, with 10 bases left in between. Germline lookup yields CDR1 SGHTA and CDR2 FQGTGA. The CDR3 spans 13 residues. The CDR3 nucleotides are TGTGCCAGCAGCTTAACGGGTTGGGAGGAGCAGTTCTTC. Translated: CASSLTGWEEQFF.

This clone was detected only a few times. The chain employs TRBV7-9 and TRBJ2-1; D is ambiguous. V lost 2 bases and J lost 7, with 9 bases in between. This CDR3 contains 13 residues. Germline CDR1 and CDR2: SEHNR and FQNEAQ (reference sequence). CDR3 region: CASSLKQRNEQFF. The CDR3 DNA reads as TGTGCCAGCAGCTTAAAACAGAGAAATGAGCAGTTCTTC. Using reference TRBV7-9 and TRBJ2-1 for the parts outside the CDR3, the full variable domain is DTGVSQNPRHKITKRGQNVTFRCDPISEHNRLYWYRQTLGQGPEFLTYFQNEAQLEKSRLLSDRFSAERPKGSFSTLEIQRTEQGDSAMYLCASSLKQRNEQFFGPGTRLTVL.

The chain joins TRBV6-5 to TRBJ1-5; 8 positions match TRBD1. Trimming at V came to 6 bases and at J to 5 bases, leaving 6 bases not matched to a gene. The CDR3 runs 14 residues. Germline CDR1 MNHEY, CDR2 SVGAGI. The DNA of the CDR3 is TGTGCCAGCAGCCGGACAGGGAGGTATCAGCCCCAGCATTTT. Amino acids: CASSRTGRYQPQHF.

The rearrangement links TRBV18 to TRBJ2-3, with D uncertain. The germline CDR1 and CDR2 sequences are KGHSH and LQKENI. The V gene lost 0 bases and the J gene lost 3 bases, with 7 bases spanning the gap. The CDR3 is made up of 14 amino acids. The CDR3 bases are TGTGCCAGCTCACCACCGATCGGTACAGATACGCAGTATTTT. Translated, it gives CASSPPIGTDTQYF. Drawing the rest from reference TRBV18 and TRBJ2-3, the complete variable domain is NAGVMQNPRHLVRRRGQEARLRCSPMKGHSHVYWYRQLPEEGLKFMVYLQKENIIDESGMPKERFSAEFPKEGPSILRIQQVVRGDSAAYFCASSPPIGTDTQYFGPGTRLTVL.

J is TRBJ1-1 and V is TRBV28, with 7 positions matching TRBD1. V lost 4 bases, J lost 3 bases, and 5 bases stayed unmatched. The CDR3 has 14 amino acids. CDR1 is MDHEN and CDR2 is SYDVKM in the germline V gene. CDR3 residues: CASSWRDSYTEAFF. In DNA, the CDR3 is TGTGCCAGCAGTTGGCGGGACAGTTACACTGAAGCTTTCTTT.

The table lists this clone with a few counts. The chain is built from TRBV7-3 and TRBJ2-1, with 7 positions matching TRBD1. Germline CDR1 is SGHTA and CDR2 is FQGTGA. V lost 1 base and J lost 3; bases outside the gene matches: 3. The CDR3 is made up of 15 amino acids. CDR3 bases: TGTGCCAGCAGCTTAAGGGACAGCAGCTACAATGAGCAGTTCTTC. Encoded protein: CASSLRDSSYNEQFF.

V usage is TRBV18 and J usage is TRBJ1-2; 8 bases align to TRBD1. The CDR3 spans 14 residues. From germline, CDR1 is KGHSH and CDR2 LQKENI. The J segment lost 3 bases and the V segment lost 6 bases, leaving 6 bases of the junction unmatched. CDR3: CASSPGGAYYGYTF. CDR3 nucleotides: TGTGCCAGCTCTCCAGGGGGCGCATACTATGGCTACACCTTC.

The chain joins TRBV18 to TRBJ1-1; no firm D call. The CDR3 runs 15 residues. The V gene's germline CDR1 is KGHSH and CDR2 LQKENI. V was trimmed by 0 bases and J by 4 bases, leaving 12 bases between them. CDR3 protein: CASSPPGIYGTEAFF. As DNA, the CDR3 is TGTGCCAGCTCACCACCGGGCATCTACGGCACTGAAGCTTTCTTT.

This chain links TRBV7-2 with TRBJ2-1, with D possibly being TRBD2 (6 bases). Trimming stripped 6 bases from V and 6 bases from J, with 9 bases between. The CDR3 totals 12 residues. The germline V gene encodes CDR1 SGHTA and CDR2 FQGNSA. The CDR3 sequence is CASRGGSNEQFF. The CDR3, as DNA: TGTGCCAGCAGGGGGGGTAGCAATGAGCAGTTCTTC.

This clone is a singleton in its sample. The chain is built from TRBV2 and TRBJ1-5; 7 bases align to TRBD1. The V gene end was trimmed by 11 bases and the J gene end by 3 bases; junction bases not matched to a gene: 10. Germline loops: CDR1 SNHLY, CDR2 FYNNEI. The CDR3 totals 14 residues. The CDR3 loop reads CALNPGQNNQPQHF. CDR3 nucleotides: TGTGCCCTAAACCCGGGACAGAACAATCAGCCCCAGCATTTT.

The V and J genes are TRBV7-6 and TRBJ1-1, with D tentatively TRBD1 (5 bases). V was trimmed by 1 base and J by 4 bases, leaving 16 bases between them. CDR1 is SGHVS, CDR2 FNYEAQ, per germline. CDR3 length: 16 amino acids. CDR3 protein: CASSLDGTIGGTEAFF. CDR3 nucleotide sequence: TGTGCCAGCAGCTTAGATGGGACCATCGGGGGCACTGAAGCTTTCTTT. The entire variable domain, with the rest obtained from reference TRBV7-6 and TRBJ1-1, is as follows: GAGVSQSPRYKVTKRGQDVALRCDPISGHVSLYWYRQALGQGPEFLTYFNYEAQQDKSGLPNDRFSAERPEGSISTLTIQRTEQRDSAMYRCASSLDGTIGGTEAFFGQGTRLTVV.